This T cell receptor beta chain was documented in a study of blood T cell repertoires in COVID-19. Study context: COVID-19 samples collected from the United States, Italy and Spain covered acute and convalescent phases. PBMCs, B-cell-depleted T cells, or T cells were the source of the cDNA or gDNA that made up the material.

This clone occurred once. Per the germline V gene, CDR1 is SGHAT and CDR2 is FQNNGV. Trimming took off 3 bases at V and 6 bases at J, with 11 bases between the two ends. The CDR3 has 13 amino acids. Authors' processing steps: Amplifying reference gene primers gave estimates of nucleated cell counts. Only in-frame clones appear in the TCRdb table, and some are missing; sequencing was by immunoSEQ multiplex PCR. V, J and clone size are taken as reported in that table, and D and trimming were inferred from the DNA itself. Of about 180,000 clones listed, 87% were seen once; the top ten hold under 15%. What was sequenced was peripheral blood. The rearrangement links TRBV11-2 to TRBJ1-1; TRBD1 is a possible D gene (6 bases). The sequence was collected from a woman aged 65 to 85 with COVID-19, enrolled during active disease. This chain's CDR3 is CASSFGTNAEAFF. The CDR3 DNA follows: TGTGCCAGCAGCTTTGGGACAAACGCTGAAGCTTTCTTT.